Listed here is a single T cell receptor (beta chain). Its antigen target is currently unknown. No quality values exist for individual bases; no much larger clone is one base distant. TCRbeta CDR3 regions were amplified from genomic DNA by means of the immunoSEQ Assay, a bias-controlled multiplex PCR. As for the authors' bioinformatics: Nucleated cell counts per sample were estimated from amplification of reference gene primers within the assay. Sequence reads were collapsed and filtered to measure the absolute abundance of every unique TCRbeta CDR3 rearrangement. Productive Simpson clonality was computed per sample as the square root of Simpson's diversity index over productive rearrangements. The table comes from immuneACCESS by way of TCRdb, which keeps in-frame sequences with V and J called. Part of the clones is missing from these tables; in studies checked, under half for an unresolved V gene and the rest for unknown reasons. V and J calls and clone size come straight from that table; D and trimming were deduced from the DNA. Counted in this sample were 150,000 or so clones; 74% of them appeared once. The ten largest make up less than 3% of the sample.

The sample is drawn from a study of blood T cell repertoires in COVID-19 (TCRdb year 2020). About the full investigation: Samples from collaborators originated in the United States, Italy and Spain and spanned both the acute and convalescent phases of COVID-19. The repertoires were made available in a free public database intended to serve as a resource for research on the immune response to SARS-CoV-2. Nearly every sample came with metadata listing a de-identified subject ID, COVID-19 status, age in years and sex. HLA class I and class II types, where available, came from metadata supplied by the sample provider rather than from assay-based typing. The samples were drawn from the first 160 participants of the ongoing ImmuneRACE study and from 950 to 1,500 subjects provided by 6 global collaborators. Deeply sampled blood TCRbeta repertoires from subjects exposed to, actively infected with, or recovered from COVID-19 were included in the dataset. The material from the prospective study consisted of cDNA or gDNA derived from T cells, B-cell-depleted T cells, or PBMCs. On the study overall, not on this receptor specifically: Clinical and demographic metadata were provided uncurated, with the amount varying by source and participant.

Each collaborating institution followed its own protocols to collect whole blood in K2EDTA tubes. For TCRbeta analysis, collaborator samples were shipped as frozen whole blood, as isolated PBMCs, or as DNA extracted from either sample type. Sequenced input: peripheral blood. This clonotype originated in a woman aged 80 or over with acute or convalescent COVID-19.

The CDR3 has the sequence CASSLRDNEQYF. The DNA sequence is as follows: TGTGCCAGCAGCTTAAGGGACAACGAGCAGTACTTC. The rearrangement combines TRBV7-9 with TRBJ2-7; TRBD1 is a weak D gene call, 6 bases matching. The CDR3 holds 12 amino acids from the cysteine to the phenylalanine. The retained sequence is limited to the CDR3, 36 bases, with the frame set at the first base. CDR1 SEHNR and CDR2 FQNEAQ are derived from the germline V gene (reference sequence). V is reduced by 2 bases and J by 5 bases, leaving a spacing of 7 bases between them.